The 6 T cell receptor beta chains listed next were all sequenced from one sample in a study of Ad26.COV2.S vaccination and SARS-CoV-2 variants. Assay: immunoSEQ multiplex PCR; the TCRdb copy retains only in-frame clones and omits some. Seen here are 300,000 to 400,000 clones, around four fifths observed once, and the top ten hold 2% to 2.5%. Treatment meaning: around 19 received Ad26.COV2.S at low or high dose, single or two shots; about 5 received placebo; per-sample allocation not given. Vaccine and placebo recipients were sampled on day 63 after the first injection. The starting material was peripheral blood, obtained in a trial of Ad26.COV2.S vaccine versus placebo. Receptor source: a person between 18 and 59 years old who received the Ad26.COV2.S COVID-19 vaccine or a placebo.

The rearrangement links TRBV14 to TRBJ1-4, with D possibly TRBD1 on 5 matching bases. The V end was cut by 0 bases, the J end by 0 bases, with 26 bases between. The CDR3 covers 22 residues. Looked up from germline, CDR1 is SGHDN and CDR2 is FVKESK. The DNA for the CDR3 is TGTGCCAGCAGCCAAGATCCGGGTGTGGTCCGGGGCCGCGTTTCAACTAATGAAAAACTGTTTTTT. It translates to CASSQDPGVVRGRVSTNEKLFF.

A few counts support this clone. The V call is TRBV19, the J call TRBJ1-4; D may be TRBD1 (6 bases). Deletions cut 6 bases from V and 5 bases from J, with 13 bases between. CDR1 and CDR2 (germline): LNHDA, SQIVND (reference sequence). This CDR3 has 14 residues. CDR3 DNA sequence: TGTGCCAGTAGCGACAGGAAAATAAATGAAAAACTGTTTTTT. Its translation is CASSDRKINEKLFF.

In nucleotides, the CDR3 is TGTGCCAGCAGTGAATGGAGGACCACCGGGGAGCTGTTTTTT. Translation gives CASSEWRTTGELFF. The rearrangement joins TRBV2 to TRBJ2-2; TRBD2 might be the D (5 bases). Germline assignment: CDR1 SNHLY and CDR2 FYNNEI. The CDR3 contains 14 residues. Trimming left V 2 bases short and J 4 bases short, with 8 bases between.

This clone showed up many times. The chain recombines TRBV27 with TRBJ2-5; TRBD2 agrees at 10 bases. J was trimmed by 5 bases and V by 0 bases; bases with no gene match: 12. CDR1 and CDR2 (germline): MNHEY, SMNVEV (reference sequence). The CDR3 runs 18 residues. The CDR3 is CASSLSAAGGPGRETQYF. In DNA form, the CDR3 reads TGTGCCAGCAGTTTATCGGCAGCGGGGGGGCCGGGCCGGGAGACCCAGTACTTC.

The genes are TRBV18 and TRBJ2-3; the match to TRBD2 covers 10 bases. The V and J ends lost 5 bases and 1 base, in that order; junction bases with no gene match: 9. This CDR3 has 17 amino acids. Germline loops: CDR1 KGHSH, CDR2 LQKENI. The CDR3 DNA reads as TGTGCCAGCTCAGCTAATCGGCTAGCGGGGGGCACAGATACGCAGTATTTT. This encodes CASSANRLAGGTDTQYF.

V usage is TRBV28 and J usage is TRBJ1-1, with 8 nucleotides matching TRBD1. The CDR3 extends over 15 amino acids. Germline CDR1 and CDR2: MDHEN and SYDVKM. Losses at the gene ends were 7 bases for V and 10 bases for J; bases not matched to a gene: 17. For the CDR3, the DNA is TGTGCCAGCACTGTGTCGGGCAGGGGGCTAAGAGCAGCTTTCTTT. Protein: CASTVSGRGLRAAFF.